This TCR beta chain was captured by sequencing in a study of blood T cell repertoires in COVID-19. Trimming pared 4 bases from V and 2 bases from J, leaving 11 bases between. Per the germline V gene, CDR1 is SGHNT and CDR2 is YYREEE (reference sequence). The CDR3 length is 14 residues. The assay was immunoSEQ multiplex PCR, and TCRdb's table has in-frame clones only and misses some. The data show just over 65,000 clones, roughly 85% seen once. V gene TRBV5-4 combines with J gene TRBJ2-3; D is possibly TRBD2 (5 bases). This clonotype was sampled from a man in his thirties or forties with acute or convalescent COVID-19. Sequencing used peripheral blood. CDR3 residues: CASSLEGLTDTQYF. CDR3 in DNA: TGTGCCAGCAGCCTGGAAGGACTCACAGATACGCAGTATTTT.